A single sample is the source of the 32 T cell receptor beta chains below, sequenced in a study of cytomegalovirus exposure and HLA in healthy donors (dated by TCRdb to 2016 to 2017). Libraries were constructed by the immunoSEQ multiplex PCR assay. For the multiplex PCR, a mixture combining 60 forward primers for TCR Vbeta segments and 13 reverse primers for TCR Jbeta segments was used. TCRdb provides this immuneACCESS table in a form limited to in-frame rearrangements. Some clones are lacking; in checked studies, under half of them reflect an unresolved V gene, and why the rest are absent is not known. This sample has roughly 100,000 clones in its table, and nearly 80% of those were observed once. The ten top clones hold 1% to 1.5% of the sample. What was sequenced was PBMCs. The source of these receptors is a man in his thirties or forties in good health and CMV-seronegative.

The genes are TRBV9 and TRBJ1-1; weak D call: TRBD1 (5 bases). The germline gives CDR1 SGDLS, CDR2 YYNGEE. V was shortened by 3 bases and J by 4 bases, with 10 bases between the two germline ends. The CDR3 length is 13 residues. CDR3 protein: CASSESGVTEAFF. The CDR3 DNA reads as TGTGCCAGCAGCGAATCGGGGGTCACTGAAGCTTTCTTT.

The genes are TRBV7-9 and TRBJ1-5, with TRBD1 matching over 9 bases. The CDR3 consists of 14 residues. Germline CDR1 SEHNR, CDR2 FQNEAQ (reference sequence). V trimming: 1 base; J trimming: 5 bases; junction bases outside the gene matches: 0. CDR3 residues: CASSLGTGDQPQHF. In DNA, the CDR3 is TGTGCCAGCAGCTTAGGGACAGGGGATCAGCCCCAGCATTTT.

The rearrangement uses TRBV10-2 and TRBJ2-7; D perhaps matches TRBD2 (5 bases). The CDR3 is 15 amino acids. CDR1 WSHSY and CDR2 SAAADI come from the germline V gene. V lost 5 bases to trimming and J lost 3 bases, with 17 bases between them. The CDR3 here is CASSHQAGVNYEQYF. The CDR3 region has the DNA TGCGCCAGCAGTCACCAGGCGGGTGTCAACTACGAGCAGTACTTC.

J is TRBJ1-2 and V is TRBV6-5; TRBD1 aligns across 7 bases. V lost 0 bases, J lost 2 bases, and 6 bases stayed unmatched. The CDR3 contains 16 residues. Germline V lookup: CDR1 MNHEY, CDR2 SVGAGI. The chain's CDR3 is CASSYSGTEFNYGYTF. In nucleotides, the CDR3 is TGTGCCAGCAGTTACTCTGGGACAGAATTCAACTATGGCTACACCTTC.

This clone was seen only a few times. V is TRBV30 and J is TRBJ1-1; D might be TRBD1 (5 bases). Trimming pared 3 bases from V and 3 bases from J, leaving 17 bases between. The CDR3 spans 15 residues. In germline, CDR1 is GTSNPN, CDR2 SVGIG (reference sequence). CDR3 region: CAWSARGKEDTEAFF. For the CDR3, the DNA is TGTGCCTGGAGCGCACGGGGGAAAGAGGACACTGAAGCTTTCTTT.

V is TRBV18 and J is TRBJ1-5; D is perhaps TRBD1 (5 bases). Trimming removed 3 bases at V and 4 bases at J, with 7 bases between. The CDR3 loop spans 13 amino acids. CDR1 and CDR2 from the germline V gene are KGHSH and LQKENI. CDR3 in DNA: TGTGCCAGCTCACCTCGGGGGAATCAGCCCCAGCATTTT. It codes for CASSPRGNQPQHF.

The chain combines TRBV18 with TRBJ1-3, with D uncertain. The CDR3 has 13 residues. Trimming took 5 bases from V and 0 from J, leaving 5 bases between them. Germline-derived CDR1 and CDR2 are KGHSH and LQKENI. In DNA, the CDR3 is TGTGCCAGCTCAACTAACTCTGGAAACACCATATATTTT. Protein product: CASSTNSGNTIYF.

This chain joins TRBV9 and TRBJ1-3; D is undetermined. There are 11 residues in the CDR3. Looked up from germline, CDR1 is SGDLS and CDR2 is YYNGEE. Deletions cut 0 bases from V and 8 bases from J, with 3 bases between. Here the CDR3 DNA reads TGTGCCAGCAGCGTAGGAGACACCATATATTTT. The encoded protein is CASSVGDTIYF.

In this sample, this clone turned up a few times. The chain has TRBV4-3 and TRBJ2-7, with D possibly matching TRBD2 (5 bases). V dropped 0 bases and J dropped 2 bases, with 8 bases sitting between them. This CDR3 comprises 14 residues. Germline CDR1 LGHNA, CDR2 YSLEER. This CDR3 is CASSQEAAPYEQYF. CDR3 nucleotide sequence: TGCGCCAGCAGCCAAGAAGCGGCACCCTACGAGCAGTACTTC.

This clone has just one count. The J gene is TRBJ1-5, the V gene TRBV7-9; no definite D call. V was pared by 4 bases and J by 4 bases, with 11 bases between. The CDR3 runs to 14 residues. Germline V CDR1 and CDR2: SEHNR, FQNEAQ (reference sequence). Here the CDR3 DNA reads TGTGCCAGCAGCTCCAGTGGCGGTAATCAGCCCCAGCATTTT. Translated, it gives CASSSSGGNQPQHF.

A few counts support this clone. The V and J genes are TRBV7-6 and TRBJ1-4; no clear D gene. V gave up 1 base and J gave up 7 bases, with 13 bases separating them. There are 15 residues in the CDR3. The V gene's germline CDR1 is SGHVS and CDR2 FNYEAQ. CDR3 in DNA: TGTGCCAGCAGCTTAGATTCGGGGATGGGTGAAAAACTGTTTTTT. It codes for CASSLDSGMGEKLFF.

This rearrangement joins TRBV2 to TRBJ2-7, with 7 nucleotides matching TRBD2. V shed 3 bases, J shed 0 bases, and the junction held 5 bases outside the gene matches. The CDR3 totals 15 residues. Per the germline V gene, CDR1 is SNHLY and CDR2 is FYNNEI. Here the CDR3 reads CASSEGGGRSYEQYF. In DNA, the CDR3 is TGTGCCAGCAGTGAGGGGGGGGGACGCTCCTACGAGCAGTACTTC.

This clone has just one count. The chain links TRBV27 to TRBJ1-2; no clear D. Germline loops: CDR1 MNHEY, CDR2 SMNVEV (reference sequence). V was shortened by 3 bases and J by 7 bases, with 15 bases between the two germline ends. The CDR3 contains 14 residues. In DNA, the CDR3 is TGTGCCAGCAGTTTGGGCGTACCAACCTCTGGCTACACCTTC. It specifies CASSLGVPTSGYTF.

The V gene is TRBV15, the J gene TRBJ2-3; D perhaps matches TRBD1 (6 bases). The CDR3 loop spans 16 amino acids. Trimming removed 3 bases from V and 2 bases from J, with 15 bases in between. Germline V gene data show CDR1 as LNHNV and CDR2 as YYDKDF (reference sequence). DNA for the CDR3: TGTGCCACCAGCAGGACTGACAGGTACCCCACAGATACGCAGTATTTT. This codes for CATSRTDRYPTDTQYF.

The chain combines TRBV28 with TRBJ2-3; TRBD2 matches at 8 bases. The junction had 4 bases not matched to a gene; V was cut back by 6 bases and J by 2 bases. The CDR3 consists of 14 residues. Germline values: CDR1 MDHEN, CDR2 SYDVKM. The CDR3 spells CASRTSGITDTQYF. The CDR3 DNA reads TGTGCCAGCAGAACTAGCGGAATCACAGATACGCAGTATTTT.

The V gene is TRBV9, the J gene TRBJ2-7; 8 bases match TRBD1. The CDR3 covers 15 residues. Germline loops: CDR1 SGDLS, CDR2 YYNGEE. Trimming cost V 0 bases and J 2 bases; bases outside gene matches: 4. CDR3 amino acids: CASSVAGTGAYEQYF. CDR3 in DNA: TGTGCCAGCAGCGTAGCTGGGACAGGAGCCTACGAGCAGTACTTC.

The chain joins TRBV7-2 to TRBJ1-1, with no clear D. CDR1 and CDR2 from the germline V gene are SGHTA and FQGNSA. The V and J ends lost 1 base and 3 bases respectively, with 9 bases between them. The CDR3 contains 14 residues. CDR3 bases: TGTGCCAGCAGCTTAGTGAGGGTCGACACTGAAGCTTTCTTT. Translated: CASSLVRVDTEAFF. Full variable domain (rest looked up from reference TRBV7-2 and TRBJ1-1): GAGVSQSPSNKVTEKGKDVELRCDPISGHTALYWYRQSLGQGLEFLIYFQGNSAPDKSGLPSDRFSAERTGGSVSTLTIQRTQQEDSAVYLCASSLVRVDTEAFFGQGTRLTVV.

This CDR3 is CASSGGTSGVNEQFF. The CDR3, as DNA: TGCGCCAGCAGCGGGGGGACTAGCGGGGTGAATGAGCAGTTCTTC. The genes are TRBV5-1 and TRBJ2-1, with 13 bases matching TRBD2. Germline CDR1 is SGHRS and CDR2 is YFSETQ. The CDR3 runs 15 residues. Trimming took 4 bases from V and 7 from J; bases not matched to a gene: 5. The variable domain in full, completed from reference TRBV5-1 and TRBJ2-1, reads KAGVTQTPRYLIKTRGQQVTLSCSPISGHRSVSWYQQTPGQGLQFLFEYFSETQRNKGNFPGRFSGRQFSNSRSEMNVSTLELGDSALYLCASSGGTSGVNEQFFGPGTRLTVL.

The CDR3 coding sequence is TGTGCCTGGCTTGACAGGGGGCTTAATTCACCCCTCCACTTT. Protein: CAWLDRGLNSPLHF. The chain joins TRBV30 to TRBJ1-6, with 10 bases that match TRBD1. Looked up from germline, CDR1 is GTSNPN and CDR2 is SVGIG (reference sequence). The ends lost 5 bases at V and 6 bases at J; junction bases unmatched: 4. The CDR3 is 14 amino acids.

The rearrangement joins TRBV4-3 to TRBJ2-5, with D perhaps matching TRBD1 (6 bases). Germline CDR1 is LGHNA and CDR2 is YSLEER. This CDR3 comprises 15 residues. Trimming took off 4 bases at V and 6 bases at J, with 18 bases between the two ends. The CDR3 DNA reads as TGCGCCAGCAGCCTGGACAGCTCCAGCTCTCAGACCCAGTACTTC. Translation gives CASSLDSSSSQTQYF.

The chain carries TRBV5-4 and TRBJ1-1; D possibly corresponds to TRBD1 (5 bases). Germline-derived CDR1 and CDR2 are SGHNT and YYREEE (reference sequence). The CDR3 totals 13 residues. V gave up 10 bases and J gave up 3 bases, with 16 bases separating them. The CDR3 DNA sequence: TGTGCCGGTTGGGACTCGGAGGACACTGAAGCTTTCTTT. Protein product: CAGWDSEDTEAFF.

The chain employs TRBV15 and TRBJ2-7; D remains unclear. Looked up from germline, CDR1 is LNHNV and CDR2 is YYDKDF (reference sequence). This CDR3 has 14 amino acids. V was clipped by 0 bases and J by 0 bases, with 6 bases between them. CDR3 region: CATSRDPSSYEQYF. CDR3 bases: TGTGCCACCAGCAGAGATCCGAGCTCCTACGAGCAGTACTTC.

The DNA for the CDR3 is TGTGCCAGCAGTTTGACAGGGACGCAAGATACGCAGTATTTT. The encoded protein is CASSLTGTQDTQYF. The chain recombines TRBV6-5 with TRBJ2-3; 7 nucleotides line up with TRBD1. V was pared by 4 bases and J by 5 bases, with 6 bases of the junction left unmatched. The CDR3 consists of 14 residues. Germline CDR1 MNHEY, CDR2 SVGAGI.

V and J are TRBV28 and TRBJ2-7; D is unresolved. Between the trimmed V and J ends, which lost 1 base and 4 bases, there was a span of 11 bases. The germline V gene has CDR1 MDHEN and CDR2 SYDVKM. This CDR3 is built from 14 residues. Written as DNA, the CDR3 is TGTGCCAGCAGTTTATCCCTACTTCCATACGAGCAGTACTTC. Translated, it gives CASSLSLLPYEQYF.

The chain uses TRBV15 and TRBJ1-6; TRBD1 aligns across 8 bases. The J segment lost 8 bases and the V segment lost 4 bases, leaving 22 bases of the junction unmatched. Germline V gene data show CDR1 as LNHNV and CDR2 as YYDKDF (reference sequence). The CDR3 is made up of 20 amino acids. CDR3: CATSTHDSQSGQVDYSPLHF. For the CDR3, the DNA is TGTGCCACCAGCACGCACGATAGCCAATCGGGACAGGTTGACTATTCACCCCTCCACTTT.

The chain has TRBV29-1 and TRBJ2-5; TRBD2 agrees at 7 bases. Trimming cost V 6 bases and J 1 base; bases outside gene matches: 8. Germline V gene sequence: CDR1 SQVTM, CDR2 ANQGSEA. The CDR3 runs 14 residues. The CDR3: CSVTGGVFQETQYF. The CDR3 DNA reads as TGCAGCGTGACGGGGGGTGTTTTCCAAGAGACCCAGTACTTC.

This chain joins TRBV6-4 and TRBJ1-6, with 7 bases lining up with TRBD1. The ends lost 5 bases at V and 4 bases at J; junction bases unmatched: 5. Germline V lookup: CDR1 MRHNA, CDR2 SNTAGT. The CDR3 totals 15 residues. The CDR3 spells CASSRDRGYNSPLHF. CDR3 nucleotides: TGTGCCAGCAGTAGGGACAGAGGATATAATTCACCCCTCCACTTT.

The rearrangement uses TRBV28 and TRBJ1-2, with TRBD1 matching over 8 bases. CDR1 MDHEN and CDR2 SYDVKM come from the germline V gene. The trim removed 4 bases at V and 4 bases at J, leaving 5 bases unmatched. The CDR3 spans 14 residues. The CDR3 here is CASSSSTGAYGYTF. CDR3 coding DNA: TGTGCCAGCAGTTCCTCGACAGGGGCCTATGGCTACACCTTC.

This chain joins TRBV4-1 and TRBJ1-2, with unresolved D. V was shortened by 4 bases and J by 0 bases, with 9 bases between the two germline ends. This CDR3 contains 14 residues. Germline loops: CDR1 MGHRA, CDR2 YSYEKL. The CDR3: CASSLVNSNYGYTF. CDR3 bases: TGCGCCAGCAGCCTTGTAAATTCTAACTATGGCTACACCTTC.

The rearrangement uses TRBV28 and TRBJ2-7; TRBD1 might be the D (5 bases). CDR1 MDHEN and CDR2 SYDVKM come from the germline V gene. The CDR3 has 13 amino acids. Between the trimmed V and J ends, which lost 2 bases and 4 bases, there was a span of 9 bases. The CDR3 DNA follows: TGTGCCAGCAGTTTAAGGGGTAATTACGAGCAGTACTTC. The encoded protein is CASSLRGNYEQYF.

The chain couples TRBV6-1 to TRBJ2-7, with 8 positions matching TRBD1. Germline-derived CDR1 and CDR2 are MNHNS and SASEGT. V lost 11 bases and J lost 6; bases outside the gene matches: 15. The CDR3 sequence is 14 residues long. CDR3 in amino acids: CAAETGAFWIEQYF. CDR3 nucleotide sequence: TGTGCCGCCGAGACAGGGGCTTTTTGGATCGAGCAGTACTTC.

This chain uses TRBV4-3 with TRBJ2-1; a possible D gene is TRBD1 (5 bases). Trimming left V 0 bases short and J 9 bases short, with 12 bases between. CDR1 LGHNA and CDR2 YSLEER come from the germline V gene. CDR3 size: 14 residues. The CDR3 DNA follows: TGCGCCAGCAGCCAAGATGCAGGGTTGACTGAGCAGTTCTTC. Amino acids: CASSQDAGLTEQFF.